Detailed here is one TCR beta chain. Its antigen is unidentified. This specimen comes from a study of T-cell reconstitution after alpha-beta-depleted transplantation in children. Study results and caveats: At day 60, the high TCRbeta diversity found in some patients originated from recipient T cells and thymic progenitors that had survived. T-cell counts and diversity at one year following transplant were attributed mainly to newly produced T cells. There were reportedly several hundred expanded graft clones from which alpha-beta T cells came about two months after transplant.

Molecular barcoding with unique molecular identifiers was used for the TCRbeta library. TCRdb fed the PCR reads into MiXCR, producing one record per CDR3 protein. Of roughly 350,000 distinct CDR3 sequences detected, roughly 16% appear once; the ten largest clones hold around 43%. The receptor's source is a male patient between 2 and 10 years old who had a stem cell transplant for acute lymphoblastic leukemia, so the T cells may come from the graft donor. Sequenced here: PBMCs, mostly from graft donor cells, sampled 360 days after TCRalphabeta/CD19-depleted stem cell transplant.

The CDR3 sequence: CSARYGGEGPQHF. Written as DNA, the CDR3 is TGCAGTGCTAGGTACGGGGGCGAGGGACCCCAGCATTTT. This chain uses TRBV20-1 with TRBJ1-5; D may be TRBD1 (6 bases). Germline V CDR1 and CDR2: DFQATT, SNEGSKA (reference sequence). Trimming took off 3 bases at V and 10 bases at J, with 16 bases between the two ends. The CDR3 totals 13 residues.